Included here is one T cell receptor (beta chain) sequence, with context. These data come from a study of blood T cells in healthy people across ages. Combining a sample-barcoded 5' primer with a J-beta primer mix, a second PCR ran for roughly 6 to 12 cycles. TCRdb redid the calling of the 5' RACE reads with MiXCR, one entry per CDR3 protein. The sample shows over a million distinct CDR3 sequences, 45% of them seen only once. This CDR3 is built from 15 residues. Germline lookup yields CDR1 MNHEY and CDR2 SMNVEV (reference sequence). The V and J ends lost 5 bases and 6 bases, in that order; junction bases with no gene match: 8.

Material for sequencing was blood. The chain combines TRBV27 with TRBJ1-5, with 9 bases identical to TRBD1. The receptor was derived from a woman in her sixties or seventies in good health. CDR3 coding DNA: TGTGCCAGCAGTCCATGGACAGGGGTTGGTCAGCCCCAGCATTTT. This encodes CASSPWTGVGQPQHF.